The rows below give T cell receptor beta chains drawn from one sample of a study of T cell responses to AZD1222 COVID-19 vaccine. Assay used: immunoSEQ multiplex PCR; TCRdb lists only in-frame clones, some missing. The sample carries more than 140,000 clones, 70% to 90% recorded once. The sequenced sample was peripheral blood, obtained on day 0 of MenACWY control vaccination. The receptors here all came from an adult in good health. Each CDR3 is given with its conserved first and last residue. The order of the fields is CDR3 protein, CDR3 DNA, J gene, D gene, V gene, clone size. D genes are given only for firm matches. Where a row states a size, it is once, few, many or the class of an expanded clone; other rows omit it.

CDR3 protein: CASSPRDRVDGYTF; CDR3 DNA: TGTGCCAGCAGCCCTCGGGACAGGGTGGATGGCTACACCTTC; J gene: TRBJ1-2; D gene: TRBD1; V gene: TRBV3-1/TRBV3-2; clone size: once
CDR3 protein: CASSPTDTQYF; CDR3 DNA: TGTGCCAGCAGTCCGACAGATACGCAGTATTTT; J gene: TRBJ2-3; D gene: -; V gene: TRBV12-3/TRBV12-4; clone size: -
CDR3 protein: CASGRPTGYEQYF; CDR3 DNA: TGTGCCAGCGGTCGCCCGACAGGTTACGAGCAGTACTTC; J gene: TRBJ2-7; D gene: -; V gene: TRBV28; clone size: once
CDR3 protein: CASSLQGGETQYF; CDR3 DNA: TGTGCCAGCAGCTTACAAGGGGGTGAGACCCAGTACTTC; J gene: TRBJ2-5; D gene: -; V gene: TRBV11-3; clone size: -
CDR3 protein: CASSLSLAQQKLFF; CDR3 DNA: TGTGCCAGCAGTTTAAGTTTAGCACAGCAGAAACTGTTTTTT; J gene: TRBJ1-4; D gene: -; V gene: TRBV28; clone size: once
CDR3 protein: CASSQDGDVGGTEAFF; CDR3 DNA: TGCGCCAGCAGCCAAGATGGGGACGTCGGGGGCACTGAAGCTTTCTTT; J gene: TRBJ1-1; D gene: -; V gene: TRBV4-3; clone size: -
CDR3 protein: CASSLSDSRKPEQYF; CDR3 DNA: TGCGCCAGCAGCCTATCGGATAGCAGAAAACCCGAGCAGTACTTC; J gene: TRBJ2-7; D gene: -; V gene: TRBV4-1; clone size: -
CDR3 protein: CASSLRTDTNYGYTF; CDR3 DNA: TGCGCCAGCAGCCTCCGGACGGACACTAACTATGGCTACACCTTC; J gene: TRBJ1-2; D gene: -; V gene: TRBV4-1; clone size: -
CDR3 protein: CASSLARVEAFF; CDR3 DNA: TGTGCCAGCAGCTTAGCGAGGGTTGAAGCTTTCTTT; J gene: TRBJ1-1; D gene: -; V gene: TRBV13; clone size: once
CDR3 protein: CASSLMGQETQYF; CDR3 DNA: TGTGCCAGCAGCTTAATGGGTCAAGAGACCCAGTACTTC; J gene: TRBJ2-5; D gene: -; V gene: TRBV7-3; clone size: -
CDR3 protein: CATWDSFNSPLHF; CDR3 DNA: TGTGCCACCTGGGACAGCTTTAATTCACCCCTCCACTTT; J gene: TRBJ1-6; D gene: TRBD1; V gene: TRBV28; clone size: -
CDR3 protein: CASSLYRGLSEQYF; CDR3 DNA: TGTGCCAGCAGCTTATACAGGGGTCTTAGCGAGCAGTACTTC; J gene: TRBJ2-7; D gene: TRBD1; V gene: TRBV7-6; clone size: -
CDR3 protein: CASSVRTRVSMYEQYF; CDR3 DNA: TGTGCCAGCAGCGTAAGGACGAGAGTCTCAATGTACGAGCAGTACTTC; J gene: TRBJ2-7; D gene: -; V gene: TRBV9; clone size: -
CDR3 protein: CASSLARGRNTEAFF; CDR3 DNA: TGTGCCAGCAGCTTAGCGAGGGGCAGGAACACTGAAGCTTTCTTT; J gene: TRBJ1-1; D gene: -; V gene: TRBV7-8; clone size: -
CDR3 protein: CASSFEDRTNYGYTF; CDR3 DNA: TGTGCCAGCAGTTTCGAGGACAGAACAAACTATGGCTACACCTTC; J gene: TRBJ1-2; D gene: -; V gene: TRBV28; clone size: -
CDR3 protein: CASSSPQGANTEAFF; CDR3 DNA: TGTGCCAGCAGTTCGCCACAGGGGGCGAACACTGAAGCTTTCTTT; J gene: TRBJ1-1; D gene: TRBD1; V gene: TRBV28; clone size: -
CDR3 protein: CASSAQPQGLAFF; CDR3 DNA: TGCGCCAGCAGTGCCCAACCGCAGGGTTTGGCTTTCTTT; J gene: TRBJ1-1; D gene: -; V gene: TRBV5-1; clone size: -
CDR3 protein: CASRREGYEQYF; CDR3 DNA: TGTGCCAGCAGAAGAGAAGGCTACGAGCAGTACTTC; J gene: TRBJ2-7; D gene: -; V gene: TRBV3-1/TRBV3-2; clone size: -
CDR3 protein: CASSQDRGTLNQPQHF; CDR3 DNA: TGCGCCAGCAGCCAAGATCGGGGGACACTAAATCAGCCCCAGCATTTT; J gene: TRBJ1-5; D gene: -; V gene: TRBV4-1; clone size: -
CDR3 protein: CASTPTTGVETEAFF; CDR3 DNA: TGTGCCAGCACTCCGACCACAGGGGTCGAGACTGAAGCTTTCTTT; J gene: TRBJ1-1; D gene: TRBD1; V gene: TRBV6-5; clone size: -
CDR3 protein: CASRSAPLTGETEAFF; CDR3 DNA: TGTGCCAGCAGATCGGCCCCCCTTACAGGGGAAACTGAAGCTTTCTTT; J gene: TRBJ1-1; D gene: TRBD1; V gene: TRBV7-9; clone size: -
CDR3 protein: CASSPPGNTIYF; CDR3 DNA: TGTGCCAGCTCACCACCTGGAAACACCATATATTTT; J gene: TRBJ1-3; D gene: -; V gene: TRBV18; clone size: -